These 31 T cell receptor beta chains came from one sample sequenced in a study of post-analysis software for immune sequencing data. Findings of the study overall: Five TRBV segments were significantly more frequent in patients than in controls. TRBV5-6, TRBV5-1 and TRBV20-1 were among these segments.

Antigens for these TCRs are unknown. Each TCR beta cDNA library carried unique molecular identifiers. Via MiXCR, TCRdb re-called the PCR reads, giving one row per CDR3 protein. The sample consists of 500,000 to 600,000 distinct CDR3 sequences, 44% of them appearing once. The sequenced sample consisted of blood. All receptors derive from a girl aged 5 to 17 with multiple sclerosis.

This chain uses TRBV29-1 with TRBJ2-1; the match to TRBD2 covers 8 bases. Trimming removed 4 bases from V and 7 bases from J; junction bases left unmatched: 9. The germline CDR1 and CDR2 sequences are SQVTM and ANQGSEA. The CDR3 runs to 14 residues. DNA for the CDR3: TGCAGCGTTGTGACTAGCGCCATTAGTAATGAGCAGTTCTTC. Amino acids: CSVVTSAISNEQFF.

The chain carries TRBV18 and TRBJ1-5; 9 nucleotides line up with TRBD1. CDR1 and CDR2 (germline): KGHSH, LQKENI. CDR3 length: 14 amino acids. V lost 4 bases, J lost 7 bases, and 5 bases stayed unmatched. The CDR3 spells CASSLPDRGQPQHF. The DNA for the CDR3 is TGTGCCAGCTCACTCCCAGACAGGGGGCAGCCCCAGCATTTT.

V gene TRBV25-1 combines with J gene TRBJ2-4, with TRBD2 identical over 11 bases. Matching the DNA end better, TRBJ2-7 makes the J call doubtful. This CDR3 is 14 amino acids long. Germline V gives CDR1 MGHDK, CDR2 SYGVNS. Written as DNA, the CDR3 is TGTGCCAGCAGAGATCTAGCGGGAGGTGGCGAGCAGTACTTC. This translates into CASRDLAGGGEQYF.

The CDR3 DNA reads as TGTGCCAGCAGCTTAGCAGGGACTAGCGGGATTACAGATACGCAGTATTTT. Amino acid sequence: CASSLAGTSGITDTQYF. The chain couples TRBV7-9 to TRBJ2-3, with TRBD2 matching 13 bases. The V gene end was trimmed by 0 bases and the J gene end by 3 bases; junction bases not matched to a gene: 3. The length of the CDR3 is 17 residues. Germline V gene lookup returns CDR1 SEHNR and CDR2 FQNEAQ (reference sequence).

The chain joins TRBV20-1 to TRBJ2-1; D is possibly TRBD2 (5 bases). In germline, CDR1 is DFQATT, CDR2 SNEGSKA (reference sequence). This CDR3 contains 16 residues. The germline V and J ends were trimmed by 6 bases and 0 bases, with 18 bases remaining between them. The CDR3 sequence: CSAYPAGPSSYNEQFF. CDR3 in DNA: TGCAGTGCGTACCCGGCGGGCCCTAGCTCCTACAATGAGCAGTTCTTC.

This clonotype came up a few times. The chain employs TRBV12-3 or TRBV12-4 and TRBJ1-2; the D is unclear. Trimming stripped 7 bases from V and 4 bases from J, with 7 bases between. CDR3 length: 11 amino acids. The CDR3 protein is CASTPGYGYTF. The CDR3 DNA is TGTGCCAGCACCCCGGGCTATGGCTACACCTTC.

This clonotype has just one count. V is TRBV12-3 or TRBV12-4 and J is TRBJ1-5; possibly TRBD1 for D (6 bases). Deletions cut 3 bases from V and 2 bases from J, with 20 bases between. The CDR3 runs 18 residues. The CDR3 DNA reads TGTGCCAGCAGTTTCGGCAGGGGAGGGATTAGGGGCAATCAGCCCCAGCATTTT. Translating it yields CASSFGRGGIRGNQPQHF.

This clonotype was picked up a small number of times. The chain couples TRBV12-3 or TRBV12-4 to TRBJ2-1; D call uncertain. This CDR3 is built from 17 residues. V lost 5 bases and J 2 bases, leaving 19 bases between the germline ends. Written as DNA, the CDR3 is TGTGCCAGCAGTGCCCTTCTAGTGGGCGCAGCCTACAATGAGCAGTTCTTC. Translation gives CASSALLVGAAYNEQFF.

This clonotype was counted between two and nine times. CDR3 in DNA: TGCGCCAGCAGCCTGCTAGCTGGTATCGAGACCCAGTACTTC. Residues: CASSLLAGIETQYF. This chain joins TRBV4-1 and TRBJ2-5, with D maybe TRBD2 (5 bases). The CDR3 runs to 14 residues. Per the germline V gene, CDR1 is MGHRA and CDR2 is YSYEKL. The V end lost 4 bases, the J end lost 5 bases, and 14 bases lay between the germline ends.

V is TRBV12-3 or TRBV12-4 and J is TRBJ2-1; the D call may be TRBD1 or TRBD2 (6 bases each). CDR3 size: 15 residues. V dropped 0 bases and J dropped 10 bases, with 16 bases sitting between them. The CDR3 nucleotides are TGTGCCAGCAGTTTAGCGGGAGGTGGGGGCGCCGAGCAGTTCTTC. Amino acid sequence: CASSLAGGGGAEQFF.

This clonotype was observed a handful of times. An end of the junction differs from the germline gene, which may be a read error. This chain connects TRBV6-5 to TRBJ2-7; 9 bases fit TRBD1. The CDR3 sequence is 17 residues long. The germline gives CDR1 MNHEY, CDR2 SVGAGI. The CDR3 DNA sequence: TGTGCCAGCAGTTACTCGTTCGGGACAGGGAGCTCCTGCGAGCAGTACTTC. The encoded protein is CASSYSFGTGSSCEQYF.

This clonotype was seen more than once but under ten times. The gene calls are TRBV12-3 or TRBV12-4 and TRBJ2-5, with 7 nucleotides matching TRBD2. The CDR3 is made up of 17 amino acids. J lost 0 bases, V lost 6 bases, and 13 bases had no gene match. CDR3: CASRRRDAGRYQETQYF. The CDR3 DNA is TGTGCCAGCAGGAGACGGGATGCCGGGAGGTACCAAGAGACCCAGTACTTC.

Remarks on this clonotype: One junction end does not reproduce the germline sequence, and a read error may be involved. The gene calls are TRBV7-6 and TRBJ2-4, with 9 bases that match TRBD1. TRBJ2-7 explains the end of the DNA better; the J call may be wrong. Germline assignment: CDR1 SGHVS and CDR2 FNYEAQ. The CDR3 spans 14 residues. The CDR3 nucleotides are TGTGCCGGCAGCTTAGGGGGACAGGGCTACGAGCAGTACTTC. Protein: CAGSLGGQGYEQYF.

This chain joins TRBV5-1 and TRBJ2-1, with a possible D match to TRBD2 (5 bases). V dropped 0 bases and J dropped 8 bases, with 15 bases sitting between them. Germline CDR1 reads SGHRS; CDR2 reads YFSETQ. The CDR3 contains 15 residues. The DNA for the CDR3 is TGCGCCAGCAGCTTGGTGAGTCCCGCGGGCCATGAGCAGTTCTTC. Translating gives CASSLVSPAGHEQFF.

The chain recombines TRBV4-1 with TRBJ2-7; D perhaps matches TRBD2 (5 bases). The CDR3 is made up of 15 amino acids. In germline, CDR1 is MGHRA, CDR2 YSYEKL. Trimming shortened V by 0 bases and J by 7 bases, and 16 bases separated the two germline ends. CDR3 coding DNA: TGCGCCAGCAGCCAAGAGGAGTCGGTAGCGCGAGAGCAGTACTTC. It encodes CASSQEESVAREQYF.

The sample holds a few counts of this clonotype. The gene calls are TRBV7-9 and TRBJ2-1, with a possible D match to TRBD2 (6 bases). CDR3 length equals 13 residues. Trimming shortened V by 5 bases and J by 11 bases, and 16 bases separated the two germline ends. Per the germline V gene, CDR1 is SEHNR and CDR2 is FQNEAQ (reference sequence). DNA of the CDR3: TGTGCCAGCAGCCCACGACTAGTCCCGCAGCAGTTCTTC. Protein sequence: CASSPRLVPQQFF. Looking up the rest from reference TRBV7-9 and TRBJ2-1 gives the full variable domain: DTGVSQNPRHKITKRGQNVTFRCDPISEHNRLYWYRQTLGQGPEFLTYFQNEAQLEKSRLLSDRFSAERPKGSFSTLEIQRTEQGDSAMYLCASSPRLVPQQFFGPGTRLTVL.

This clonotype has only a few counts. This sequence joins TRBV12-3 or TRBV12-4 and TRBJ2-5, with 7 nucleotides matching TRBD1. This CDR3 has 14 residues. The junction had 5 bases not matched to a gene; V was cut back by 2 bases and J by 5 bases. The DNA for the CDR3 is TGTGCCAGCAGTTTACGGCAGGGGGTGGAGACCCAGTACTTC. It is translated as CASSLRQGVETQYF.

In its sample, this clonotype was seen a few times. The rearrangement joins TRBV7-2 to TRBJ2-7; 7 positions match TRBD1. The CDR3 has 15 residues. CDR1 is SGHTA and CDR2 is FQGNSA in the germline V gene. Trimming cost V 2 bases and J 1 base; bases outside gene matches: 5. This chain's CDR3 is CASSLPNRGSYEQYF. In nucleotides, the CDR3 is TGTGCCAGCAGCTTACCGAACAGGGGTTCCTACGAGCAGTACTTC.

The chain carries TRBV7-9 and TRBJ1-1, with D possibly matching TRBD1 (5 bases). V lost 5 bases and J lost 5, with 18 bases in between. Germline loops: CDR1 SEHNR, CDR2 FQNEAQ (reference sequence). The length of the CDR3 is 15 residues. The DNA of the CDR3 is TGTGCCAGCAGCACCCGTCAAGGGGCAAGGACTGAAGCTTTCTTT. Amino acids: CASSTRQGARTEAFF.

This rearrangement joins TRBV12-3 or TRBV12-4 to TRBJ2-3, with 9 bases lining up with TRBD2. V lost 11 bases to trimming and J lost 1 base; unmatched junction nucleotides: 13. This CDR3 contains 16 residues. The CDR3 DNA is TGTGCCGTCGCGAACGGCGGGAGGGCCGGCACAGATACGCAGTATTTT. Encoded protein: CAVANGGRAGTDTQYF.

This clonotype has a handful of counts. This chain uses TRBV12-3 or TRBV12-4 with TRBJ2-7; D remains ambiguous. The CDR3 is 11 residues long. V was pared by 5 bases and J by 2 bases, with 4 bases between. CDR3 residues: CASSNAYEQYF. CDR3 bases: TGTGCCAGCAGTAACGCCTACGAGCAGTACTTC.

This CDR3 is CASSWAPPDSGANVLTF. In DNA form, the CDR3 reads TGTGCCAGCAGTTGGGCACCCCCGGACTCTGGGGCCAACGTCCTGACTTTC. The chain couples TRBV5-5 to TRBJ2-6, with D hard to call. Germline CDR1 is SGHKS and CDR2 is YYEKEE (reference sequence). The V gene lost 5 bases and the J gene lost 0 bases, with 15 bases spanning the gap. This CDR3 contains 17 residues.

V and J are TRBV12-3 or TRBV12-4 and TRBJ2-7; D is possibly TRBD1 (6 bases). This CDR3 region has 16 residues. With 6 bases removed from V and 1 base from J, the gap between germline ends came to 19 bases. The CDR3: CASSHPYRAGSYEQYF. CDR3 in DNA: TGTGCCAGCAGCCACCCCTACAGGGCCGGTTCCTACGAGCAGTACTTC.

This clonotype was picked up a small number of times. The chain has TRBV5-1 and TRBJ2-7; no reliable D call. The CDR3 has 12 amino acids. CDR1 and CDR2 from the germline V gene are SGHRS and YFSETQ. V was shortened by 4 bases and J by 7 bases, with 12 bases between the two germline ends. For the CDR3, the DNA is TGCGCCAGCAGCCCCTTGGGGAAGGAGCAGTACTTC. Amino acids: CASSPLGKEQYF.

This chain joins TRBV12-3 or TRBV12-4 and TRBJ1-1; tentative D call: TRBD1 (5 bases). The V end lost 6 bases, the J end lost 2 bases, and 13 bases lay between the germline ends. CDR3 length equals 14 residues. CDR3 nucleotides: TGTGCCAGCAGCCGACGCGGGGACAACACTGAAGCTTTCTTT. It yields the protein CASSRRGDNTEAFF.

The rearrangement links TRBV7-8 to TRBJ2-5, with a tentative D call TRBD2 (6 bases). Trimming removed 6 bases from V and 1 base from J, with 21 bases in between. Looked up from germline, CDR1 is SGHVS and CDR2 is FQNEAQ. The CDR3 has 17 residues. CDR3 protein: CASRLDFYGGSQETQYF. CDR3 bases: TGTGCCAGCAGGTTGGATTTTTATGGAGGGAGCCAAGAGACCCAGTACTTC.

This clonotype has only a few counts. This chain uses TRBV28 with TRBJ2-7, with D unclear. CDR1 is MDHEN, CDR2 SYDVKM, per germline. V lost 8 bases to trimming and J lost 0 bases, with 14 bases between them. CDR3 length equals 14 residues. The CDR3 spells CASLPTSSSYEQYF. The CDR3 DNA is TGTGCCAGCCTCCCTACTTCGAGCTCCTACGAGCAGTACTTC. The complete variable domain, with remaining parts taken from reference TRBV28 and TRBJ2-7, reads DVKVTQSSRYLVKRTGEKVFLECVQDMDHENMFWYRQDPGLGLRLIYFSYDVKMKEKGDIPEGYSVSREKKERFSLILESASTNQTSMYLCASLPTSSSYEQYFGPGTRLTVT.

The chain joins TRBV29-1 to TRBJ2-5; TRBD2 is a possible D gene (5 bases). From germline, CDR1 is SQVTM and CDR2 ANQGSEA. Between the trimmed V and J ends, which lost 4 bases and 5 bases, there was a span of 11 bases. This CDR3 comprises 12 residues. The CDR3 sequence: CSVASGEETQYF. CDR3 coding DNA: TGCAGCGTTGCGAGCGGCGAGGAGACCCAGTACTTC. Full variable domain (remainder filled in from reference TRBV29-1 and TRBJ2-5): SAVISQKPSRDICQRGTSLTIQCQVDSQVTMMFWYRQQPGQSLTLIATANQGSEATYESGFVIDKFPISRPNLTFSTLTVSNMSPEDSSIYLCSVASGEETQYFGPGTRLLVL.

This clonotype was counted a few times. The rearrangement joins TRBV6-5 to TRBJ2-7; TRBD1 matches at 7 bases. The CDR3 loop spans 14 amino acids. Germline V gives CDR1 MNHEY, CDR2 SVGAGI. After removal of 7 bases from V and 3 bases from J, the junction contained 9 bases not matched to a gene. The CDR3 protein is CASTPGQLSYEQYF. In DNA form, the CDR3 reads TGTGCCAGCACCCCGGGACAGTTGAGCTACGAGCAGTACTTC.

This chain joins TRBV5-6 and TRBJ2-3; D tentatively reads TRBD1 or TRBD2 (6 bases each). V was cut by 4 bases and J by 4 bases, with 19 bases left in between. Germline CDR1 SGHDT, CDR2 YYEEEE. This CDR3 comprises 16 residues. The CDR3 is CASSPPGGRVSDTQYF. In DNA, the CDR3 is TGTGCCAGCAGCCCCCCCGGGGGCCGGGTGTCAGATACGCAGTATTTT.

The chain is built from TRBV7-9 and TRBJ1-1; 10 bases line up with TRBD1. Germline CDR1 is SEHNR and CDR2 is FQNEAQ (reference sequence). V lost 0 bases to trimming and J lost 5 bases; unmatched junction nucleotides: 6. The CDR3 length is 16 residues. The CDR3 region has the DNA TGTGCCAGCAGCTTAGCGCTTGGACAGGGGGGAACTGAAGCTTTCTTT. Amino acids: CASSLALGQGGTEAFF.